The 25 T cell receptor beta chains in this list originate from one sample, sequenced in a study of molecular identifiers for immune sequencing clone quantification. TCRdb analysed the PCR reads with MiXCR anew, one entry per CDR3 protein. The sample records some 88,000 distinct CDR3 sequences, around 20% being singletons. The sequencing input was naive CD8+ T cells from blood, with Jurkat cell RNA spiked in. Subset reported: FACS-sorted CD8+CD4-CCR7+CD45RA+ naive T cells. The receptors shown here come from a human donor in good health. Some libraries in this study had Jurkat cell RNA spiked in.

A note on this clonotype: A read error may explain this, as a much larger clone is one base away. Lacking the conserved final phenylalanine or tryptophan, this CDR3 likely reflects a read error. The CDR3 coding sequence is TGCAGCGTTGTAAAGGGCACCGGGGAGCTGTTTCTT. It specifies CSVVKGTGELFL. The chain joins TRBV29-1 to TRBJ2-2; no reliable D call. Trimming removed 4 bases at V and 4 bases at J, with 7 bases between. The germline gives CDR1 SQVTM, CDR2 ANQGSEA. This CDR3 region has 12 residues.

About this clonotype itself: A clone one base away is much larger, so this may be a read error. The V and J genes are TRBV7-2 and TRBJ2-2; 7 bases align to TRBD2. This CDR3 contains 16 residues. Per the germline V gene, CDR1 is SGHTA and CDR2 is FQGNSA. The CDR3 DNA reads TGTGCCGGCAGCTTAGTTGCCGGGGGGTTTACCGGGGAGCTGTTTTTT. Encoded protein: CAGSLVAGGFTGELFF. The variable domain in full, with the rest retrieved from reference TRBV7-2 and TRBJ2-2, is GAGVSQSPSNKVTEKGKDVELRCDPISGHTALYWYRQSLGQGLEFLIYFQGNSAPDKSGLPSDRFSAERTGGSVSTLTIQRTQQEDSAVYLCAGSLVAGGFTGELFFGEGSRLTVL.

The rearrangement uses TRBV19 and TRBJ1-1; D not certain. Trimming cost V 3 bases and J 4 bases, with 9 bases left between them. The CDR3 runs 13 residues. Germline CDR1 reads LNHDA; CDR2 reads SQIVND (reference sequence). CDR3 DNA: TGTGCCAGTAGTATGACACCCGGCACTGAAGCTTTCTTT. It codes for CASSMTPGTEAFF.

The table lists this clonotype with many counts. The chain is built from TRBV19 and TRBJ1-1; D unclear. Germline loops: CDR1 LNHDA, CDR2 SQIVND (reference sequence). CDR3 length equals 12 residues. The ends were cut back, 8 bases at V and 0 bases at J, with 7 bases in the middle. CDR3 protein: CASGDMNTEAFF. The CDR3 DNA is TGTGCCAGTGGAGACATGAACACTGAAGCTTTCTTT.

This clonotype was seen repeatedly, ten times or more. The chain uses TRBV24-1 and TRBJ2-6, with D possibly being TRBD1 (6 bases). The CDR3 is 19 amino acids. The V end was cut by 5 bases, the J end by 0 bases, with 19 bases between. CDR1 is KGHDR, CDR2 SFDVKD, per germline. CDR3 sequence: CATSGLRQDDYSGANVLTF. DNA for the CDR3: TGTGCCACCAGTGGTCTCAGACAGGACGACTACTCTGGGGCCAACGTCCTGACTTTC.

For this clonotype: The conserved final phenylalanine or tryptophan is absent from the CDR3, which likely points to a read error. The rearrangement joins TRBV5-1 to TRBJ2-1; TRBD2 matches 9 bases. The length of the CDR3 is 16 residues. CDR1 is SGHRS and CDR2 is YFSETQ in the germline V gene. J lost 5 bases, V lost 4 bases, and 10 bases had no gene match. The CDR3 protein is CASSGGPGLADNEQFL. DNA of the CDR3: TGCGCCAGCAGCGGTGGGCCGGGACTAGCAGACAATGAGCAGTTCCTC.

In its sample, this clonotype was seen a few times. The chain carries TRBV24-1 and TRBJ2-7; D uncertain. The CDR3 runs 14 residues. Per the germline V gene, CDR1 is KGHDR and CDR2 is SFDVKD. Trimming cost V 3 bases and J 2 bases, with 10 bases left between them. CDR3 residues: CATSDRTATYEQYF. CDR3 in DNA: TGTGCCACCAGTGATCGGACGGCCACCTACGAGCAGTACTTC.

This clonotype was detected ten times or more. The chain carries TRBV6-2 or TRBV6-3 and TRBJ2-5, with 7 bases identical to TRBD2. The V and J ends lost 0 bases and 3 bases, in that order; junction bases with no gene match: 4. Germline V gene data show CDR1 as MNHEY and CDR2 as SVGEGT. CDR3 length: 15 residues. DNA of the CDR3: TGTGCCAGCAGTTACTCTTTGCTAGCGGAAGAGACCCAGTACTTC. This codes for CASSYSLLAEETQYF.

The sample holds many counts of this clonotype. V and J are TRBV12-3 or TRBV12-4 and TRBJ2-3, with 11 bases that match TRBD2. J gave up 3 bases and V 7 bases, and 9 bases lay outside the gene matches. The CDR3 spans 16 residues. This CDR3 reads CASISTSGRITDTQYF. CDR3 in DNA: TGTGCCAGCATCTCAACTAGCGGGAGAATTACAGATACGCAGTATTTT.

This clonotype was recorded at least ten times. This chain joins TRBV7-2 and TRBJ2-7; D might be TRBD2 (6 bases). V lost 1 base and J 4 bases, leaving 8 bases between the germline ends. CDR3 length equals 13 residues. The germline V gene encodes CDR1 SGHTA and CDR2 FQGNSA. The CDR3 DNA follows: TGTGCCAGCAGCTTAGGGGGGGTATACGAGCAGTACTTC. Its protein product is CASSLGGVYEQYF.

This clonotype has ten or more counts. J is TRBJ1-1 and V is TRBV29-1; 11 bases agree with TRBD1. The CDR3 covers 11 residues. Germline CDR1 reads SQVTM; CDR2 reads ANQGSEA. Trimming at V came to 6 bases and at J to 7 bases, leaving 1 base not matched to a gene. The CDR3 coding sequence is TGCAGCGTCGGGACAGGGGGTGAAGCTTTCTTT. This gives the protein CSVGTGGEAFF. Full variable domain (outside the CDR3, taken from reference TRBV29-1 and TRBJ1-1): SAVISQKPSRDICQRGTSLTIQCQVDSQVTMMFWYRQQPGQSLTLIATANQGSEATYESGFVIDKFPISRPNLTFSTLTVSNMSPEDSSIYLCSVGTGGEAFFGQGTRLTVV.

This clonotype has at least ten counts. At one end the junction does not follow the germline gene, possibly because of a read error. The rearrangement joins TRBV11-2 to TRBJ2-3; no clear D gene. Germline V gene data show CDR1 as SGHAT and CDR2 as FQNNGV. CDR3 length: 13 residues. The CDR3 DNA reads TGTGCCAGCAGATTAGCCAGGACAGATACGCAGTATTTT. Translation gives CASRLARTDTQYF.

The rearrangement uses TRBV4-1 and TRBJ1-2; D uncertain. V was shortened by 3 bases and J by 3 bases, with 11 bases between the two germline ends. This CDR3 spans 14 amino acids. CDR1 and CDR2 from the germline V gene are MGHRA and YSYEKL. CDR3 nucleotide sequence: TGCGCCAGCAGCCAGTGGACGGATTACTATGGCTACACCTTC. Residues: CASSQWTDYYGYTF.

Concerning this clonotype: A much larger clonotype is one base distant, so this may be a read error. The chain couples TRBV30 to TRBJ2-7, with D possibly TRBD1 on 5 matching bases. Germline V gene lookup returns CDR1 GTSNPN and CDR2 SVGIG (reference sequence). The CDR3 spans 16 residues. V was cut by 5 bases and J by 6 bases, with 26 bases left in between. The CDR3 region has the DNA TGTGCCTGGGACGCCCCCTTGGGCAGGGTGTATGTCGAGCAGTACTTC. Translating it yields CAWDAPLGRVYVEQYF.

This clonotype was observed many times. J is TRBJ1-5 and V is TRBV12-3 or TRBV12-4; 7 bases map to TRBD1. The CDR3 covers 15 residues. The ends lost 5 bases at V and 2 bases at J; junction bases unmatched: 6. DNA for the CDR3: TGTGCCAGCAGTCCTGACAGGGCGGGCAATCAGCCCCAGCATTTT. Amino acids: CASSPDRAGNQPQHF.

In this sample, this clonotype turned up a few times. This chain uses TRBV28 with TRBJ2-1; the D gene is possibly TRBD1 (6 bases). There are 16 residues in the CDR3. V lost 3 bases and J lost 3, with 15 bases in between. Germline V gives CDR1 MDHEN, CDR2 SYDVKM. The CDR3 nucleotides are TGTGCCAGCAGTTTTTACGGCAGGGGCTTCTACAATGAGCAGTTCTTC. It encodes CASSFYGRGFYNEQFF.

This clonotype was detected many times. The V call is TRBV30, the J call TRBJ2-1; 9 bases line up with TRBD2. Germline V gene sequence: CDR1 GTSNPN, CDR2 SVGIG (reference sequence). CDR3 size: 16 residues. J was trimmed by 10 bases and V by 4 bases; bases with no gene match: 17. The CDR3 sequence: CAWNGAGGPLRREQFF. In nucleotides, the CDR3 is TGTGCCTGGAACGGAGCGGGGGGCCCCCTTCGGCGCGAGCAGTTCTTC.

The CDR3 coding sequence is TGTGCCAGCAGGCCTGATGGGGGGGCAAAGACCCAGTACTTC. It is translated as CASRPDGGAKTQYF. The chain combines TRBV9 with TRBJ2-5; perhaps TRBD2 as D (7 bases). This CDR3 has 14 residues. CDR1 is SGDLS, CDR2 YYNGEE, per germline. V lost 5 bases to trimming and J lost 6 bases, with 17 bases between them. Drawing the rest from reference TRBV9 and TRBJ2-5, the complete variable domain is DSGVTQTPKHLITATGQRVTLRCSPRSGDLSVYWYQQSLDQGLQFLIQYYNGEERAKGNILERFSAQQFPDLHSELNLSSLELGDSALYFCASRPDGGAKTQYFGPGTRLLVL.

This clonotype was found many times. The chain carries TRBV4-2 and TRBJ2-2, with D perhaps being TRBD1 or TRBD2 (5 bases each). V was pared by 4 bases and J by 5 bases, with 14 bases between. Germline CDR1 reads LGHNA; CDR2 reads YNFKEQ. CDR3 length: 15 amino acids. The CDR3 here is CASSPGASLTGELFF. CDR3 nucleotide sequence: TGTGCCAGCAGCCCTGGGGCTAGCCTAACCGGGGAGCTGTTTTTT.

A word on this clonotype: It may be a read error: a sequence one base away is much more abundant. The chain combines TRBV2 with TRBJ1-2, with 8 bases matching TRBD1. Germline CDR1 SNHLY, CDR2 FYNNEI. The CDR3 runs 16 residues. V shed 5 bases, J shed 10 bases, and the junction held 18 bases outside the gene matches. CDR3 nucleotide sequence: TGTGCCAGCAGTACCTACCCACCGGGACAGGCACGAATCTACACCTTC. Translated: CASSTYPPGQARIYTF.

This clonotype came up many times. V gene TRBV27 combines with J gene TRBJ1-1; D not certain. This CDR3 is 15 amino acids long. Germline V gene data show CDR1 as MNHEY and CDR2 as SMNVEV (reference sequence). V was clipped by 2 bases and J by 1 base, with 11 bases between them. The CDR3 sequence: CASSLAIGPNTEAFF. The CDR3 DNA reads TGTGCCAGCAGTTTAGCCATAGGACCGAACACTGAAGCTTTCTTT.

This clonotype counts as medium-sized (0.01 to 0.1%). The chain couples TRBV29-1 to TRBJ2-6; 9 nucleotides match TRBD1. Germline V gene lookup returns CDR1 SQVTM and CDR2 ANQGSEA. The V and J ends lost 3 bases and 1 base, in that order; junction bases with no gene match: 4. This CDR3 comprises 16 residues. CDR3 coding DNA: TGCAGCGTTGACGGGACAGGGCCGTCTGGGGCCAACGTCCTGACTTTC. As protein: CSVDGTGPSGANVLTF. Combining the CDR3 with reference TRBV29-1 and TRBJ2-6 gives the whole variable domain SAVISQKPSRDICQRGTSLTIQCQVDSQVTMMFWYRQQPGQSLTLIATANQGSEATYESGFVIDKFPISRPNLTFSTLTVSNMSPEDSSIYLCSVDGTGPSGANVLTFGAGSRLTVL.

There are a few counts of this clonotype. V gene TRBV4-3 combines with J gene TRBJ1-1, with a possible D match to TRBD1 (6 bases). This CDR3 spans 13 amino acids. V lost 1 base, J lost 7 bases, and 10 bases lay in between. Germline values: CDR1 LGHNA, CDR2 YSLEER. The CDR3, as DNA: TGCGCCAGCAGCCAAGGGACAGCCTATGAAGCTTTCTTT. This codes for CASSQGTAYEAFF.

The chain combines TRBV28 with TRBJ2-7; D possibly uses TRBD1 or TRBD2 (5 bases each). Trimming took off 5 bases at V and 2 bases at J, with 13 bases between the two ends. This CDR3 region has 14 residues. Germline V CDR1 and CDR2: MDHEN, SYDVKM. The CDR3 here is CASSPGTDPYEQYF. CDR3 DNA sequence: TGTGCCAGCAGTCCAGGGACGGATCCCTACGAGCAGTACTTC.

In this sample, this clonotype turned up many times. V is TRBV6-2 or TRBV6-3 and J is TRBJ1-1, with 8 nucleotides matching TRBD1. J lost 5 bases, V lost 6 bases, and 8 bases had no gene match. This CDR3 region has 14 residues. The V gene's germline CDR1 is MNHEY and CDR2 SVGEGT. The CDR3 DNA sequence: TGTGCCAGCAGAGCCGGACAGGGAGGAACTGAAGCTTTCTTT. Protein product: CASRAGQGGTEAFF.